A single sample gave rise to the 14 T cell receptor beta chains below, sequenced in a study of monozygotic twins with inflammatory bowel disease. No DNA is given; TCRdb re-called the 5' RACE reads and lists each CDR3 protein once. This listing includes some 450,000 distinct CDR3 sequences. Sequenced input: blood. Receptors originate from a human donor with ulcerative colitis or Crohn's disease, or a healthy co-twin of an affected twin (not recorded which).

The J gene is TRBJ2-7, the V gene TRBV6-1. The CDR3 has 14 amino acids. The V gene's germline CDR1 is MNHNS and CDR2 SASEGT. The CDR3 here is CASSLRWIVGEQYF.

The chain uses TRBV5-8 and TRBJ2-1; TCRdb's D call of TRBD1 is untestable without DNA. Germline V gene sequence: CDR1 SGHTS, CDR2 YDEGEE. There are 12 residues in the CDR3. This CDR3 reads CASSLFSGEQFF. The full variable domain, its missing parts supplied by reference TRBV5-8 and TRBJ2-1, is EAGVTQSPTHLIKTRGQQATLRCSPISGHTSVYWYQQALGLGLQFLLWYDEGEERNRGNFPPRFSGRQFPNYSSELNVNALELEDSALYLCASSLFSGEQFFGPGTRLTVL.

The chain recombines TRBV19 with TRBJ2-1. From germline, CDR1 is LNHDA and CDR2 SQIVND (reference sequence). The CDR3 sequence is 11 residues long. CDR3 protein: CASSGVTEQFF. The variable domain in full, with the rest retrieved from reference TRBV19 and TRBJ2-1, is DGGITQSPKYLFRKEGQNVTLSCEQNLNHDAMYWYRQDPGQGLRLIYYSQIVNDFQKGDIAEGYSVSREKKESFPLTVTSAQKNPTAFYLCASSGVTEQFFGPGTRLTVL.

The V and J genes are TRBV7-2 and TRBJ2-1; TCRdb indicates TRBD1, and absent DNA this call remains unverified. Germline CDR1 SGHTA, CDR2 FQGNSA. The CDR3 sequence is 16 residues long. The CDR3 here is CASSPGDRLSLNEQFF. The variable domain in full, completed from reference TRBV7-2 and TRBJ2-1, reads GAGVSQSPSNKVTEKGKDVELRCDPISGHTALYWYRQSLGQGLEFLIYFQGNSAPDKSGLPSDRFSAERTGGSVSTLTIQRTQQEDSAVYLCASSPGDRLSLNEQFFGPGTRLTVL.

The rearrangement uses TRBV12-3 or TRBV12-4 and TRBJ1-4; absent DNA, TCRdb's TRBD1 call cannot be checked. CDR3 length: 14 residues. CDR3 protein: CASSMGRTNEKLFF.

V and J are TRBV3-1 and TRBJ2-2. The CDR3 is 14 amino acids. Germline loops: CDR1 LGHDT, CDR2 YNNKEL (reference sequence). The CDR3 protein is CASSQEGRPGELFF.

The gene calls are TRBV3-1 and TRBJ1-1; as DNA is missing, the TRBD1 call by TCRdb cannot be tested. The CDR3 sequence is 14 residues long. Germline CDR1 and CDR2: LGHDT and YNNKEL (reference sequence). The CDR3 sequence is CASSEPGQNTEAFF.

This sequence joins TRBV4-1 and TRBJ2-7; TCRdb returns TRBD1, unconfirmable since there is no DNA. Germline CDR1 MGHRA, CDR2 YSYEKL. The CDR3 is made up of 15 amino acids. CDR3: CASSQGEFDSYEQYF.

This sequence joins TRBV7-9 and TRBJ1-2; TCRdb names TRBD1, which stays unverified in the absence of DNA. The CDR3 is made up of 14 amino acids. The germline CDR1 and CDR2 sequences are SEHNR and FQNEAQ (reference sequence). CDR3 amino acids: CASSSGTGSVGYTF.

The chain employs TRBV29-1 and TRBJ1-2. CDR1 and CDR2 from the germline V gene are SQVTM and ANQGSEA. The CDR3 covers 13 residues. The chain's CDR3 is CSVERGSGGGYTF.

The V and J genes are TRBV20-1 and TRBJ1-2; the TCRdb call, TRBD1, lacks DNA for checking. This CDR3 comprises 18 residues. CDR1 DFQATT and CDR2 SNEGSKA come from the germline V gene (reference sequence). CDR3 protein: CSARVALGQGQANYGYTF.

J is TRBJ2-7 and V is TRBV5-1; the TCRdb call, TRBD2, lacks DNA for checking. Looked up from germline, CDR1 is SGHRS and CDR2 is YFSETQ. The CDR3 length is 16 residues. This chain's CDR3 is CASSPGRAGGVYEQYF.

The CDR3 here is CASSSLGGTQYF. The chain employs TRBV28 and TRBJ2-5; absent DNA, TCRdb's TRBD1 call cannot be checked. Germline V gene lookup returns CDR1 MDHEN and CDR2 SYDVKM. The CDR3 loop spans 12 amino acids.

This chain joins TRBV21-1 and TRBJ1-5; TCRdb reports TRBD1, a call that lacks DNA to check it against. TRBV21-1 counts as a pseudogene. The CDR3 contains 17 residues. This CDR3 reads CASSKGSVGGGNQPQHF.